The present TCR beta chain was sequenced within a study of T cell repertoires in cytomegalovirus infection. Looking at the study overall: Both a matching HLA type and CMV infection were indicated by public TCR beta signatures. General study results and limits: HLA-C-restricted CMV-specific TCR beta clonotypes prevailed in the ex vivo response. CMV carriers having the relevant HLA were flagged by cumulative public TCR beta family frequency.

One entry per CDR3 protein, called by TCRdb with MiXCR from the reads. This sample carries 170,000 or so distinct CDR3 sequences, roughly a sixth of them seen once, and the ten largest clones take under 30%. A remark on this clonotype: What it recognizes is unknown.

Sequenced input: CD8+ T cells from PBMCs. The TCR comes from a human donor in good health (CMV status not recorded). Some clones in this sample may be carry-over from other donors' samples.

CDR3 region: CSADPGRMNTEAFF. The CDR3, as DNA: TGCAGCGCGGATCCAGGGCGCATGAACACTGAAGCTTTCTTT. The chain is built from TRBV29-1 and TRBJ1-1; tentatively, D is TRBD1 (5 bases). CDR3 length: 14 residues. Trimming cost V 7 bases and J 0 bases, with 15 bases left between them. Germline V gene sequence: CDR1 SQVTM, CDR2 ANQGSEA.